This T cell receptor beta chain was captured in a study of a mutant IDH1 vaccine in newly diagnosed glioma. Across the study: During weeks 1, 3, 5, 7, 11, 15, 19 and 23, patients received eight vaccinations. Antecedent treatment encompassed radiotherapy, temozolomide, or their combination; the majority received both.

Study-wide results and caveats: The authors found pseudoprogression apparently unrelated to changes in top peripheral T cell clonotypes.

Of note for this clone: Its matching antigen is unknown.

The V gene's germline CDR1 is SGHRS and CDR2 YFSETQ. The CDR3 has 15 amino acids. Unmatched junction bases numbered 6, after V lost 1 base and J lost 5 bases. Time point noted: week 23, last vaccination. Vaccination used 300 ug of mutant IDH1 20-mer peptide per dose, with topical imiquimod. TCRdb's copy holds only in-frame clones and misses some; the assay was immunoSEQ multiplex PCR. The profile shows approximately 82,000 clones, around 83% of them singletons. This clonotype was obtained from a woman between 50 and 59 years old with glioma. The chain recombines TRBV5-1 with TRBJ2-5, with 9 bases lining up with TRBD2. This sample comprised PBMCs, obtained from a glioma patient whose treatment included an IDH1 peptide vaccine. The CDR3 sequence: CASSLRASGEETQYF. For the CDR3, the DNA is TGCGCCAGCAGCTTGCGAGCTAGCGGGGAGGAGACCCAGTACTTC.